This T cell receptor beta chain was sequenced in a study of cytomegalovirus exposure and HLA in healthy donors (dated by TCRdb to 2016 to 2017). At the level of the whole study: An earlier analysis of some 620 of the donors reported approximately 260 Gb of sequence data and 90 million to 120 million unique TCR beta sequences obtained from approximately 180 million T cells. All discovery cohort repertoires had been generated using a single sequencing platform. Besides the first cohort of 666 subjects, a separate validation cohort made up of over 95 different subjects was used. The study combined high-throughput TCR immunosequencing, statistical association of individual TCRs with disease status, and machine learning to predict cytomegalovirus infection status. An earlier analysis of around 540 of the donors applied high-throughput TCR beta sequencing to assess whether each TCR beta V gene segment acted as functional or pseudogenic. On average, around 230,000 unique TCR beta nucleotide sequences were sequenced per donor among fewer than 500 genotyped donors of the cohort, with about 19% of those sequences being non-productive. Rather than using new phenotypic data, the later analysis identified candidate immune exposures from TCR beta sequences and from how often those sequences occurred across donors. Donor age, sex, ethnicity and CMV serostatus were compiled alongside the repertoire data. Of the approximately 400 genotyped donors, approximately 81% were placed in the genetic ancestry cluster associated with self-reported Caucasian donors. About five DR-DQ haplotypes were handled as single units for association and clustering because linkage in the cohort was strong. The number of typed donors differed by locus: 629-630 for A, B, C, DRB1 and DQB1; 500 to 550 for DQA1; 606 for DPA1; and about 450 for DPB1. The study profiled the T cell repertoires of around 700 subjects by immunosequencing and related them to cytomegalovirus serostatus. Approximately 310 gigabases of sequencing data and roughly 80 million unique TCR sequences made up an early release that covered nearly 650 HLA-typed donors. To study patterns of TCR occurrence, a later analysis re-analyzed previously published TCR beta repertoires from just over 650 donors and added high-resolution HLA genotyping. Class I and class II HLA loci were covered by the typing at four-digit resolution. The study aimed to test whether cataloging public T cell receptors could reveal signatures of past pathogen exposure. A later genetic analysis used genome-wide SNP genotypes for about three fifths of the 666 donors, treating that subset as a discovery cohort. General study outcomes and caveats: In a later analysis, HLA-associated TCR beta chains were found to be more clonally expanded and to have lower generation probabilities than equally common non-associated chains. Immune exposure information for the cohort was limited to CMV serostatus. An association between a missense DCLRE1C variant and V-gene and J-gene trimming of TCR beta chains was found in a later genetic analysis and replicated in an independent cohort. A cluster of highly shared sequence variants was judged likely to be a technical artifact of the sequencing pipeline. Compared with the roughly 670-donor mean, donors in an Asian-associated ancestry cluster had fewer N-insertions in productive TCRs, according to a later genetic analysis. Several of the top co-occurrence clusters appeared to be linked to parvovirus B19, influenza, CMV and Epstein-Barr virus, according to a later analysis. Over 15 rarely observed V segments, including chromosome 9 orphons, were excluded from the earlier analysis of a few hundred of the donors because counts were too low. The authors suggested that the approach could potentially be generalized to other disease states and immunological phenotypes. Only TCR beta chains were sequenced in this cohort, and the absence of alpha or paired-chain data limited detectable features. Strong co-occurrence of HLA alleles, especially DR and DQ, made assigning TCR associations to individual alleles difficult. A further reported finding was that TCR beta sequences accurately predicted the HLA-A and HLA-B alleles for most subjects in the first cohort. A later analysis associated 16,951 TCR beta sequences with specific HLA alleles at a false discovery rate of 0.05. A few of the identified cytomegalovirus-associated TCR beta chains were confirmed in vitro to be specific for cytomegalovirus antigens. In a later analysis, the rate of TCR association differed among HLA loci, with DRB1 alleles having the most associated TCRs and HLA-C alleles having the fewest. A total of roughly 160 TCR beta chains were listed by the study as associated with cytomegalovirus. Most CMV-associated TCR beta chains appeared to be HLA-restricted in a later analysis, and the HLA associations seemed to be driven largely by CMV exposure. Because HLA typing was unavailable for some donors at each locus, only the typed subset was used in association tests. Correlated functional status among segregating V segments might reflect linkage disequilibrium, but an unknown experimental factor could not be ruled out. The 87-base-pair reads could not distinguish some IMGT-functional V segments, including TRBV6-2 and TRBV6-3, so those segments were excluded. While some public TCRs were present in many individuals, most TCR sequences turned up only very rarely across donors. Roughly uniform sequencing depth across donors was assumed in presence/absence analyses, although this assumption may not hold. An earlier analysis of 587 of the donors showed that most TCR beta V segments appeared in productive rearrangements either about 90% or about 30% of the time, which broadly matched IMGT annotations. Cytomegalovirus status was reported to be diagnosed by the classifier with high specificity and sensitivity in both the original and validation cohorts.

Taken from the germline V gene, the CDR1 and CDR2 loops are MGHRA and YSYEKL. From cysteine to phenylalanine, the CDR3 is 18 amino acids long. Only the CDR3 part of the read is kept: 54 bases, read in frame from the first base. Germline trimming amounts to 0 bases on V and 0 bases on J, with 9 as the count of junction bases outside the gene matches. Library preparation used the immunoSEQ multiplex PCR assay. For the multiplex PCR, a mixture combining 60 forward primers for TCR Vbeta segments and 13 reverse primers for TCR Jbeta segments was used. Amplification of the CDR3 region of rearranged TCR beta genes was performed with a multiplex PCR assay on genomic DNA. The amplified TCR beta libraries were sequenced on the Illumina HiSeq System as 87-base-pair reads. In the paper's pipeline: A later analysis tallied approximately 87 million unique TCR beta chains across the 640 or so repertoires, and around 12 million of those chains were shared by two or more donors. Raw reads were error-corrected and collapsed into unique sequences by a nearest-neighbor algorithm in which closely related sequences were merged to remove PCR and sequencing errors. V, D and J gene segments were assigned by aligning CDR3 sequences to IMGT reference sequences. Each retained sequence needed at least a six-nucleotide match to both a V gene segment and a J gene segment. A rearrangement was called productive if the CDR3 had no stop codons and remained in frame with V and J, and every other rearrangement was called non-productive. CDR3 was defined by IMGT convention, running from the second conserved V-encoded cysteine to the conserved J-encoded phenylalanine. The earlier analysis of approximately 500 of the donors excluded sequences that lacked an unambiguous match to a single V gene segment. An earlier analysis of fewer than 750 of the donors classified V segments as functional when productive rearrangements were above 56.7% and as segregating when the standard deviation between donors was above 5%. A statistical classification framework was built to diagnose cytomegalovirus status from the catalog of TCR beta chain sequences. A later analysis assigned V and J genes by comparing TCR nucleotide sequences with IMGT/GENE-DB human TR gene sequences. The TCRdist pipeline was used in a later analysis to assign CDR3 sequences and most-parsimonious VDJ recombination scenarios. In a later analysis, each TCR beta chain was defined by its CDR3 amino acid sequence together with its V-gene family, and reads without a unique V-gene family were excluded. In a later analysis, 450 to 600 highly shared, low-generation-probability nucleotide sequences were removed to address suspected cross-contamination and a sequencing artifact. In a later analysis, a clonal expansion index was calculated for each public chain from normalized within-repertoire ranks of inferred template counts. A later analysis computed generation probabilities with a VDJ recombination model fitted to out-of-frame rearrangements, and checked the results against IGoR. In a later analysis, TCR-TCR, TCR-HLA and TCR-CMV co-occurrence was scored with hypergeometric tests, and a repertoire-size bias correction was applied to TCR pairs. A later analysis estimated false discovery rates by permuting HLA or CMV assignments 20 times. In a later analysis, co-occurring TCRs were grouped using DBSCAN, and TCRdist sequence similarity was added for clustering within HLA-allele-positive subsets. Repertoires with fewer than 30,000 or more than 120,000 public chains were left out of co-occurrence clustering, as were four to six repertoires with anomalous nucleotide sharing. In its TCRdb copy, this immuneACCESS table keeps in-frame sequences only and misses some clones. Where compared with another copy, unresolved V genes explain less than half of these, and the others have no known cause. That table supplies the V and J calls and clone size; D and trimming were determined from the DNA. This sample lists 150,000 to 200,000 clones; around 72% were detected once. Roughly 1.4% of the sample is taken by the ten largest.

About this clone: There is no known antigen for this receptor. Per-nucleotide qualities are absent, and no much larger clonotype sits a single base away.

The cohort consisted of 666 healthy bone marrow donors. All cohort members were sampled while nominally healthy, although unrecorded immune exposures were likely present. The donor tested CMV seronegative, placing the donor among the 350 or so seronegative members of the cohort. A peripheral blood sample was provided by each donor, and peripheral blood mononuclear cells were used for TCR beta sequencing. The Qiagen DNeasy Blood Extraction Kit was used to extract genomic DNA from the blood cell samples. The receptor chain draws on TRBV4-1 and TRBJ2-3, with 7 bases in between that match TRBD2. The TCR originated in a man between 45 and 60 years old in good health and CMV-seronegative. The specimen was PBMCs. The DNA reads as follows: TGCGCCAGCAGCCAAGATCCCCAGCGGGGAGCTAGCACAGATACGCAGTATTTT. Its protein is CASSQDPQRGASTDTQYF.